What follows are 27 T cell receptor beta chains derived from one specimen sequenced in a study of shared clonotypes between healthy human individuals. Sequenced by immunoSEQ multiplex PCR; TCRdb stores in-frame clones only, minus some. The sample records approximately 2.5 million clones, 90% to 95% being singletons. Sequenced material: naive CD4+ T cells from PBMCs. Subset in this sample: CD45RA+ positively selected. The origin of the receptors is a man aged 18-30 years in good health. Some clones in this sample may be carry-over from other donors' samples.

In DNA, the CDR3 is TGCAGTGCTGATTCCGCCCCGGAGCAGTTCTTC. Translation: CSADSAPEQFF. The chain couples TRBV20-1 to TRBJ2-1; D not certain. Germline loops: CDR1 DFQATT, CDR2 SNEGSKA (reference sequence). V was shortened by 5 bases and J by 10 bases, with 12 bases between the two germline ends. The CDR3 consists of 11 residues.

With regard to this clone: Other DNA sequences in this sample translate to the same CDR3. This chain connects TRBV5-1 to TRBJ2-3, with 10 bases aligning to TRBD2. Per germline, CDR1 SGHRS and CDR2 YFSETQ. The V gene end was trimmed by 0 bases and the J gene end by 3 bases; junction bases not matched to a gene: 1. The CDR3 spans 15 residues. CDR3 sequence (DNA): TGCGCCAGCAGCTTGGGGACTAGCGGAACAGATACGCAGTATTTT. Encoded protein: CASSLGTSGTDTQYF.

The chain recombines TRBV7-3 with TRBJ1-2; TRBD1 agrees at 8 bases. Germline V gene data show CDR1 as SGHTA and CDR2 as FQGTGA. After removal of 4 bases from V and 8 bases from J, the junction contained 6 bases not matched to a gene. This CDR3 contains 13 residues. The CDR3 protein is CASSSGTGLGYTF. CDR3 in DNA: TGTGCCAGCAGCTCCGGGACAGGTCTAGGCTACACCTTC.

The chain recombines TRBV6-1 with TRBJ1-1; TRBD1 agrees at 8 bases. The length of the CDR3 is 13 residues. Germline V gene sequence: CDR1 MNHNS, CDR2 SASEGT. The trim removed 7 bases at V and 11 bases at J, leaving 12 bases unmatched. The CDR3 nucleotides read TGTGCCAGCACCATGACCTGGACAGGGACGGCTTTCTTT. It codes for CASTMTWTGTAFF.

This clone was seen once. V usage is TRBV4-1 and J usage is TRBJ1-3; D is undetermined. Trimming removed 1 base from V and 0 bases from J, with 13 bases in between. Germline CDR1 and CDR2: MGHRA and YSYEKL. The CDR3 consists of 17 residues. In DNA form, the CDR3 reads TGCGCCAGCAGCCAAGGTCCACACCTCCTCTCTGGAAACACCATATATTTT. This sequence encodes CASSQGPHLLSGNTIYF.

The V and J genes are TRBV7-3 and TRBJ2-1, with a possible D match to TRBD2 (6 bases). Germline lookup yields CDR1 SGHTA and CDR2 FQGTGA. CDR3 size: 13 residues. V lost 5 bases, J lost 12 bases, and 17 bases lay in between. CDR3 sequence (DNA): TGTGCCAGCAGCCTCATCGGGCCTAGCGTGCAGTTCTTC. Protein product: CASSLIGPSVQFF.

This clone was counted once. V usage is TRBV28 and J usage is TRBJ2-3; 8 bases agree with TRBD1. CDR1 and CDR2 (germline): MDHEN, SYDVKM. The V segment lost 4 bases and the J segment 8 bases; nucleotides outside the gene matches: 2. The CDR3 totals 12 residues. As DNA, the CDR3 is TGTGCCAGCAGTTACACAGGGGGTACGCAGTATTTT. Amino acids: CASSYTGGTQYF.

In this sample, this clone turned up once. The chain uses TRBV2 and TRBJ2-7; unclear D gene. Germline V gene lookup returns CDR1 SNHLY and CDR2 FYNNEI. This CDR3 has 12 residues. The V end lost 5 bases, the J end lost 2 bases, and 7 bases lay between the germline ends. The CDR3 DNA reads as TGTGCCAGCAGTTCTGAGGCCTACGAGCAGTACTTC. This encodes CASSSEAYEQYF.

V gene TRBV15 combines with J gene TRBJ2-1; 12 bases line up with TRBD2. Trimming took 5 bases from V and 8 from J; bases not matched to a gene: 13. The CDR3 contains 17 residues. The germline V gene has CDR1 LNHNV and CDR2 YYDKDF (reference sequence). CDR3 sequence (DNA): TGTGCCACCAGCGGAAGCAAAGGACTAGCGGGATGGGATGAGCAGTTCTTC. Protein sequence: CATSGSKGLAGWDEQFF.

The chain carries TRBV7-3 and TRBJ1-2; the D gene is possibly TRBD1 (5 bases). CDR3 length equals 13 residues. Germline V gene data show CDR1 as SGHTA and CDR2 as FQGTGA. Trimming removed 5 bases at V and 8 bases at J, with 15 bases between. The CDR3 loop is CASSPGQGEGYTF. The CDR3 DNA reads TGTGCCAGCAGCCCTGGGCAGGGAGAGGGCTACACCTTC.

The chain recombines TRBV5-1 with TRBJ2-5; 10 nucleotides agree with TRBD2. Trimming removed 0 bases from V and 4 bases from J; junction bases left unmatched: 6. Per the germline V gene, CDR1 is SGHRS and CDR2 is YFSETQ. The length of the CDR3 is 16 residues. CDR3 DNA sequence: TGCGCCAGCAGCTTGGTACTAGCGGGATTTAGAGAGACCCAGTACTTC. It translates to CASSLVLAGFRETQYF.

This chain connects TRBV5-4 to TRBJ1-2; D perhaps matches TRBD1 (6 bases). Trimming cost V 6 bases and J 0 bases, with 12 bases left between them. Germline CDR1 SGHNT, CDR2 YYREEE (reference sequence). This CDR3 contains 14 residues. The CDR3 DNA is TGTGCCAGCAATGCAGGACAGACTAACTATGGCTACACCTTC. Its translation: CASNAGQTNYGYTF. Looking up the rest from reference TRBV5-4 and TRBJ1-2 gives the full variable domain: ETGVTQSPTHLIKTRGQQVTLRCSSQSGHNTVSWYQQALGQGPQFIFQYYREEENGRGNFPPRFSGLQFPNYSSELNVNALELDDSALYLCASNAGQTNYGYTFGSGTRLTVV.

This sequence joins TRBV13 and TRBJ1-1; TRBD1 might be the D (5 bases). The V end lost 0 bases, the J end lost 0 bases, and 20 bases lay between the germline ends. This CDR3 region has 19 residues. Germline V gene data show CDR1 as PRHDT and CDR2 as FYEKMQ (reference sequence). CDR3 DNA: TGTGCCAGCAGCTTAGGCCTAAGTCGGGACGGATTTATGAACACTGAAGCTTTCTTT. Translating it yields CASSLGLSRDGFMNTEAFF.

V usage is TRBV19 and J usage is TRBJ2-1; 12 positions agree with TRBD2. Germline V gene lookup returns CDR1 LNHDA and CDR2 SQIVND (reference sequence). The CDR3 is made up of 15 amino acids. V lost 5 bases to trimming and J lost 9 bases; unmatched junction nucleotides: 8. The CDR3 nucleotides are TGTGCCAGTAGTGTCGGGACTAGCGGGCAGGCTGAGCAGTTCTTC. Protein product: CASSVGTSGQAEQFF.

The J gene is TRBJ1-1, the V gene TRBV27; 8 bases agree with TRBD1. CDR1 and CDR2 from the germline V gene are MNHEY and SMNVEV (reference sequence). The CDR3 sequence is 17 residues long. J gave up 0 bases and V 5 bases, and 11 bases lay outside the gene matches. The CDR3 coding sequence is TGTGCCAGCAGTGCCATCACAGGGGGTAAATTGAACACTGAAGCTTTCTTT. Protein: CASSAITGGKLNTEAFF.

The chain is built from TRBV5-1 and TRBJ1-2, with 7 bases lining up with TRBD1. Germline V gene data show CDR1 as SGHRS and CDR2 as YFSETQ. The CDR3 contains 14 residues. With 2 bases clipped from V and 6 bases from J, the junction kept 7 bases outside the gene matches. In DNA form, the CDR3 reads TGCGCCAGCAGCTTTCGAGACAGGGAGGATGGCTACACCTTC. This codes for CASSFRDREDGYTF.

This chain connects TRBV4-1 to TRBJ2-6; the D is unclear. The CDR3 spans 15 residues. Germline values: CDR1 MGHRA, CDR2 YSYEKL. Trimming shortened V by 1 base and J by 0 bases, and 4 bases separated the two germline ends. CDR3 DNA sequence: TGCGCCAGCAGCCAAGGTCCCTCTGGGGCCAACGTCCTGACTTTC. Its protein is CASSQGPSGANVLTF.

V gene TRBV29-1 combines with J gene TRBJ2-5; the D is unclear. Germline V gene lookup returns CDR1 SQVTM and CDR2 ANQGSEA. This CDR3 region has 13 residues. Trimming removed 6 bases at V and 2 bases at J, with 13 bases between. The CDR3 coding sequence is TGCAGCGTGGGGATAAACAGACAAGAGACCCAGTACTTC. Translating it yields CSVGINRQETQYF.

The chain carries TRBV6-6 and TRBJ2-3; D is possibly TRBD2 (5 bases). The CDR3 totals 16 residues. V was shortened by 6 bases and J by 0 bases, with 16 bases between the two germline ends. Per germline, CDR1 MNHNY and CDR2 SVGAGI (reference sequence). The CDR3 DNA reads TGTGCCAGCAGACTCCCCAGCGGACCTAGCACAGATACGCAGTATTTT. This codes for CASRLPSGPSTDTQYF.

The chain is built from TRBV4-3 and TRBJ2-1, with 8 bases fitting TRBD2. After removal of 0 bases from V and 4 bases from J, the junction contained 5 bases not matched to a gene. Per the germline V gene, CDR1 is LGHNA and CDR2 is YSLEER. The CDR3 is 16 amino acids. CDR3 sequence reads: CASSQDLGGRYNEQFF. DNA of the CDR3: TGCGCCAGCAGCCAAGATTTGGGCGGGAGGTACAATGAGCAGTTCTTC.

This clone occurred a few times. Other DNA sequences in the sample encode the same CDR3. J is TRBJ1-5 and V is TRBV15; D is ambiguous. Germline CDR1 LNHNV, CDR2 YYDKDF (reference sequence). The CDR3 is 12 amino acids. Trimming shortened V by 0 bases and J by 7 bases, and 4 bases separated the two germline ends. CDR3 nucleotide sequence: TGTGCCACCAGCAGAGATCGGCAGCCCCAGCATTTT. It translates to CATSRDRQPQHF.

V is TRBV10-3 and J is TRBJ1-1, with a weak D call TRBD1 (5 bases). Trimming cost V 4 bases and J 3 bases, with 12 bases left between them. CDR3 size: 14 residues. Germline CDR1 is ENHRY and CDR2 is SYGVKD. Written as DNA, the CDR3 is TGTGCCATCAGTGGGCAGGGAGATCACACTGAAGCTTTCTTT. Translating it yields CAISGQGDHTEAFF.

This chain joins TRBV23-1 and TRBJ2-7, with 8 bases fitting TRBD1. TRBV23-1 carries the ORF label, with uncertain function. J lost 1 base, V lost 4 bases, and 6 bases had no gene match. This CDR3 contains 15 residues. The CDR3, as DNA: TGCGCCAGCAGTCTTAGACAGGGGAATTCCTACGAGCAGTACTTC. It is translated as CASSLRQGNSYEQYF.

V usage is TRBV9 and J usage is TRBJ2-3, with D maybe TRBD2 (5 bases). Per the germline V gene, CDR1 is SGDLS and CDR2 is YYNGEE. This CDR3 contains 15 residues. Deletions cut 4 bases from V and 1 base from J, with 13 bases between. Here the CDR3 reads CASSSGGRRTDTQYF. The CDR3 DNA is TGTGCCAGCAGCTCCGGTGGGAGACGCACAGATACGCAGTATTTT.

This clone was seen once. The chain carries TRBV21-1 and TRBJ2-3. TRBV21-1 represents a pseudogene. This CDR3 comprises 14 residues. The CDR3 spells CASRGRGLTDTQYF. Here the CDR3 DNA reads TGTGCCAGCAGGGGCCGGGGCCTCACAGATACGCAGTATTTT.

The chain is built from TRBV5-1 and TRBJ2-7; D is possibly TRBD2 (5 bases). Germline V CDR1 and CDR2: SGHRS, YFSETQ. V was shortened by 3 bases and J by 2 bases, with 9 bases between the two germline ends. The CDR3 length is 13 residues. The CDR3 is CASSYDGTYEQYF. CDR3 sequence (DNA): TGCGCCAGCAGCTATGACGGGACCTACGAGCAGTACTTC.

The chain has TRBV5-4 and TRBJ1-2; TRBD1 matches 11 bases. The V gene end was trimmed by 4 bases and the J gene end by 5 bases; junction bases not matched to a gene: 7. This CDR3 is 15 amino acids long. Germline V gene lookup returns CDR1 SGHNT and CDR2 YYREEE (reference sequence). The CDR3 DNA follows: TGTGCCAGCAGCACCGGGACAGGGGGGTTTTATGGCTACACCTTC. Its translation is CASSTGTGGFYGYTF.